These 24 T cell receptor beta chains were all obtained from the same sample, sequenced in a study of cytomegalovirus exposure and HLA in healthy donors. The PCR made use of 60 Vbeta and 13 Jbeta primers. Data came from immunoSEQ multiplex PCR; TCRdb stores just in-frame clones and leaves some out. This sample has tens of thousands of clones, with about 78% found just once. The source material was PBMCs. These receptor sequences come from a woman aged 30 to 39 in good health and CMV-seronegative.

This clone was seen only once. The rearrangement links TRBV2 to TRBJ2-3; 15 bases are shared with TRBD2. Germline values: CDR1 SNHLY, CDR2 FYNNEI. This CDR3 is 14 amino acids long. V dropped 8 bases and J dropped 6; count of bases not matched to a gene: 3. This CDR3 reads CASGLAGGLDTQYF. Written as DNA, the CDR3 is TGTGCCAGCGGACTAGCGGGGGGGTTGGATACGCAGTATTTT. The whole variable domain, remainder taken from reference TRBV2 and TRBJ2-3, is EPEVTQTPSHQVTQMGQEVILRCVPISNHLYFYWYRQILGQKVEFLVSFYNNEISEKSEIFDDQFSVERPDGSNFTLKIRSTKLEDSAMYFCASGLAGGLDTQYFGPGTRLTVL.

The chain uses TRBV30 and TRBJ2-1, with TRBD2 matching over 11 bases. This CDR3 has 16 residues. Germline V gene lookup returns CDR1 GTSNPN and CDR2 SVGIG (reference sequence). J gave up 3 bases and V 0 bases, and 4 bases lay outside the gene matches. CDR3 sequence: CAWSVKTSGNYNEQFF. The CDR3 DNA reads TGTGCCTGGAGTGTTAAGACTAGCGGGAACTACAATGAGCAGTTCTTC.

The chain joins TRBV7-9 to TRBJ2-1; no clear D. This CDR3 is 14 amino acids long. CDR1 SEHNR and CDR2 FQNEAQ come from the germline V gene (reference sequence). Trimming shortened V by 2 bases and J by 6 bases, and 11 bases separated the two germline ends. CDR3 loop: CASSLSSYGNEQFF. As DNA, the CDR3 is TGTGCCAGCAGCTTAAGCTCGTACGGCAATGAGCAGTTCTTC. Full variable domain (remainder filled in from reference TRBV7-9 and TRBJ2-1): DTGVSQNPRHKITKRGQNVTFRCDPISEHNRLYWYRQTLGQGPEFLTYFQNEAQLEKSRLLSDRFSAERPKGSFSTLEIQRTEQGDSAMYLCASSLSSYGNEQFFGPGTRLTVL.

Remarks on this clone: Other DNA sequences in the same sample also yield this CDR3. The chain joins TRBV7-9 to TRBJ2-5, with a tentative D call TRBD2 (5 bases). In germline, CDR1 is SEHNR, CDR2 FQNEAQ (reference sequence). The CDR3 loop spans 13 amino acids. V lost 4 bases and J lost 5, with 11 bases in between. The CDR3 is CASSSRGPETQYF. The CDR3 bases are TGTGCCAGCAGCTCCCGCGGGCCCGAGACCCAGTACTTC.

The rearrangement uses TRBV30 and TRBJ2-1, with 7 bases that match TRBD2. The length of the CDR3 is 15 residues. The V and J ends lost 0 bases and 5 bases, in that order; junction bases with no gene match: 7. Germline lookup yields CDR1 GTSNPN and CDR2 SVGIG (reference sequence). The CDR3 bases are TGTGCCTGGAGTGTAATCGGCGGGGGACACAATGAGCAGTTCTTC. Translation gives CAWSVIGGGHNEQFF.

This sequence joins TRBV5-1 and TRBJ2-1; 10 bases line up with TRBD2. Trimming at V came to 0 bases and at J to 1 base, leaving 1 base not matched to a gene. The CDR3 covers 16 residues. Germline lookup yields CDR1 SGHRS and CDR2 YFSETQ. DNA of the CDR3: TGCGCCAGCAGCTTGGCTAGCGGGGGTTCCTACAATGAGCAGTTCTTC. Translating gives CASSLASGGSYNEQFF.

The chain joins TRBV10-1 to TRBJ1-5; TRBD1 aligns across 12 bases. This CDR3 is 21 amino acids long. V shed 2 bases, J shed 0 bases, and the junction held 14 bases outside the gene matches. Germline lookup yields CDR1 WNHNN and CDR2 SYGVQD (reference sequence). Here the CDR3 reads CASSEDRDAGQGADSNQPQHF. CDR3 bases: TGCGCCAGCAGTGAGGATCGGGATGCGGGACAGGGGGCCGATAGCAATCAGCCCCAGCATTTT.

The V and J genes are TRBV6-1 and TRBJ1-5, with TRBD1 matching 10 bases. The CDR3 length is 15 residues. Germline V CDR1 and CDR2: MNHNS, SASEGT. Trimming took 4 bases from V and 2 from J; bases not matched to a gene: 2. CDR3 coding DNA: TGTGCCAGCAGTGGGGGGACAGGGGGCAATCAGCCCCAGCATTTT. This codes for CASSGGTGGNQPQHF.

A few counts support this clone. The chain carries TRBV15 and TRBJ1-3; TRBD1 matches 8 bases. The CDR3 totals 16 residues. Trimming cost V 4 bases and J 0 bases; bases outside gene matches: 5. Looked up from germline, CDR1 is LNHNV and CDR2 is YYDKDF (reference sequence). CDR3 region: CATSIEDRVSGNTIYF. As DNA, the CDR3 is TGTGCCACCAGCATCGAGGACAGGGTCTCTGGAAACACCATATATTTT.

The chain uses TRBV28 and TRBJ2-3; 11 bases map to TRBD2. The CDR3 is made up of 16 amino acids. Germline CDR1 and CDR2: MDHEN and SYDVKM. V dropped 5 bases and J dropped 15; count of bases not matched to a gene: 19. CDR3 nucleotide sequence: TGTGCCAGCAGTAACCCCACTTTTAGCGGGAGGGCCGATGGATATTTT. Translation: CASSNPTFSGRADGYF.

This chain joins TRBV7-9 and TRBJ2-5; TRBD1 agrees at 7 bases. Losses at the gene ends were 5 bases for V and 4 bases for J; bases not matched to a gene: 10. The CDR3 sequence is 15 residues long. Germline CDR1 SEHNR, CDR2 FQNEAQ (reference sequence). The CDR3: CASSPPMRQGETQYF. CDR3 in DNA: TGTGCCAGCAGCCCCCCCATGCGACAGGGAGAGACCCAGTACTTC.

CDR3 in DNA: TGTGCCAGCAGTCACTTCGATAGCAATCAGCCCCAGCATTTT. Its translation: CASSHFDSNQPQHF. The V call is TRBV28, the J call TRBJ1-5; D not certain. Germline V gives CDR1 MDHEN, CDR2 SYDVKM. V was clipped by 5 bases and J by 0 bases, with 8 bases between them. CDR3 length equals 14 residues.

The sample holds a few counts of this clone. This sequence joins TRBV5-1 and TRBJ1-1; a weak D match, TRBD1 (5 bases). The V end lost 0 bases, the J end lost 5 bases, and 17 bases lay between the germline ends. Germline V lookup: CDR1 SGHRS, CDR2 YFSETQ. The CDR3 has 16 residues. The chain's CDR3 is CASSLEGSGSGTEAFF. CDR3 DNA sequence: TGCGCCAGCAGCTTGGAGGGCAGTGGTTCAGGGACTGAAGCTTTCTTT.

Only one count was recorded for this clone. This CDR3 is CATTNSNARAEAFF. The CDR3 nucleotides read TGTGCCACCACTAATTCTAATGCTCGGGCTGAAGCTTTCTTT. The chain recombines TRBV28 with TRBJ1-1; D is unclear. Per the germline V gene, CDR1 is MDHEN and CDR2 is SYDVKM. Trimming shortened V by 10 bases and J by 6 bases, and 21 bases separated the two germline ends. The CDR3 contains 14 residues.

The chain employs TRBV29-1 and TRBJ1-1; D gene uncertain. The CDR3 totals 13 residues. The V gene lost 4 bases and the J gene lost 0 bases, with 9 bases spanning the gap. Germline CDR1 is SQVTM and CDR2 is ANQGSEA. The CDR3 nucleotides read TGCAGCGTTGTTCGACACTTGAACACTGAAGCTTTCTTT. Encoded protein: CSVVRHLNTEAFF.

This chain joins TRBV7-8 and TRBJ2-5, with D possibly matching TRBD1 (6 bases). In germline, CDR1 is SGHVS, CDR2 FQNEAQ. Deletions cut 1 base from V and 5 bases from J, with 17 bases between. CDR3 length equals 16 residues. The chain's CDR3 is CASSLVGTPKTETQYF. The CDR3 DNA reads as TGTGCCAGCAGCTTAGTAGGGACACCCAAAACGGAGACCCAGTACTTC.

This chain's CDR3 is CSATLAGVHFF. CDR3 DNA: TGCAGTGCTACCCTAGCGGGGGTTCATTTCTTC. The chain couples TRBV20-1 to TRBJ2-1; 10 nucleotides line up with TRBD2. Germline CDR1 reads DFQATT; CDR2 reads SNEGSKA (reference sequence). The V gene end was trimmed by 4 bases and the J gene end by 16 bases; junction bases not matched to a gene: 7. CDR3 size: 11 residues.

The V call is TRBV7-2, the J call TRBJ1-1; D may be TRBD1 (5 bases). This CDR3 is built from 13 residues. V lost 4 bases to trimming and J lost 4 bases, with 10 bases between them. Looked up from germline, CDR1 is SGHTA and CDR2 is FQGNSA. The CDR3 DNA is TGTGCCAGCAGCTACGGAGGGGTCACTGAAGCTTTCTTT. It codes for CASSYGGVTEAFF.

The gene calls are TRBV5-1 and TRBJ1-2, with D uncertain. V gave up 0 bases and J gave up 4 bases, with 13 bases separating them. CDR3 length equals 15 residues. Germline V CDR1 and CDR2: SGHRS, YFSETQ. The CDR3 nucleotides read TGCGCCAGCAGCTTGGCGAATTCTAATGTCTATGGCTACACCTTC. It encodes CASSLANSNVYGYTF.

The CDR3 nucleotides read TGTGCCAGCAGCTTCACGGACAGGGTCAATGAGCAGTTCTTC. It translates to CASSFTDRVNEQFF. The chain employs TRBV5-6 and TRBJ2-1; 8 nucleotides match TRBD1. V trimming: 2 bases; J trimming: 6 bases; junction bases outside the gene matches: 4. The germline CDR1 and CDR2 sequences are SGHDT and YYEEEE. This CDR3 region has 14 residues.

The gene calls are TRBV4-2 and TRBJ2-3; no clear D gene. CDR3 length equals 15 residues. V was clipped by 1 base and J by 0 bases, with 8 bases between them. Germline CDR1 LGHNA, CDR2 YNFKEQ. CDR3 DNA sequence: TGTGCCAGCAGCCAAGGCCACAGTAGCACAGATACGCAGTATTTT. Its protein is CASSQGHSSTDTQYF.

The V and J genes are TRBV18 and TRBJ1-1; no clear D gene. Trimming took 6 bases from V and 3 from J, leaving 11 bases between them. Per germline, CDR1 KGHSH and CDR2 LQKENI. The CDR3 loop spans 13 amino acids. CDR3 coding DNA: TGTGCCAGCTCTGCGGGGATCGACACTGAAGCTTTCTTT. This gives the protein CASSAGIDTEAFF.

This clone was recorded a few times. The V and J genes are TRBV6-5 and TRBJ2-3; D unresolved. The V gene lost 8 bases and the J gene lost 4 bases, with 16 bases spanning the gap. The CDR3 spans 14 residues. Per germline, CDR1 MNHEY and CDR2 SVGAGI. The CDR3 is CASALTGSADTQYF. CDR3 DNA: TGTGCCAGCGCCCTGACTGGCTCCGCAGATACGCAGTATTTT.

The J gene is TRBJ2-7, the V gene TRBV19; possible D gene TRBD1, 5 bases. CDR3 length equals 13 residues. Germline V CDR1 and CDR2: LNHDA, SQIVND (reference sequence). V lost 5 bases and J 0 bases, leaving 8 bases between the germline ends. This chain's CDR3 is CASSDSSSYEQYF. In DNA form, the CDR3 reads TGTGCCAGTAGTGACAGTAGCTCCTACGAGCAGTACTTC.